This TCR beta chain originates from a study of OX40 agonist ivuxolimab in advanced cancers. The germline V gene has CDR1 MDHEN and CDR2 SYDVKM. After removal of 5 bases from V and 4 bases from J, the junction contained 13 bases not matched to a gene. The CDR3 consists of 17 residues. Generated by immunoSEQ multiplex PCR, the TCRdb table keeps only in-frame clones and is missing some. The profile covers some 21,000 clones, with about 83% appearing a single time and about half taken by the ten largest. The V and J genes are TRBV28 and TRBJ2-7, with 11 bases identical to TRBD2. Material: CD4+ or CD8+ T cells sorted from blood, obtained in a trial of the OX40 agonist ivuxolimab. This receptor was identified in an adult with an advanced solid tumor such as melanoma, head and neck, liver or kidney cancer. The CDR3 nucleotides read TGTGCCAGCAGTCCCAACCCGACTAGCGGGGTTTCTTACGAGCAGTACTTC. Translating gives CASSPNPTSGVSYEQYF. Together with reference TRBV28 and TRBJ2-7, the CDR3 gives the full variable domain: DVKVTQSSRYLVKRTGEKVFLECVQDMDHENMFWYRQDPGLGLRLIYFSYDVKMKEKGDIPEGYSVSREKKERFSLILESASTNQTSMYLCASSPNPTSGVSYEQYFGPGTRLTVT.